A single sample gave rise to the 18 T cell receptor beta chains below, sequenced in a study of T cells in Graves' hyperthyroidism and ophthalmopathy. RNA transcripts provided the source from which TCR beta CDR3 regions were amplified. The TCR CDR3 first-round RT-PCR relied on the HTBI primer set. TCRdb analysed the multiplex PCR reads with MiXCR anew, one entry per CDR3 protein. The sample has roughly 240,000 distinct CDR3 sequences, approximately 25% seen once. Material: blood. The receptors were sampled from a middle-aged woman with Graves' ophthalmopathy.

This clonotype appeared many times. This chain joins TRBV28 and TRBJ1-5; 11 bases match TRBD1. Per the germline V gene, CDR1 is MDHEN and CDR2 is SYDVKM. Trimming cost V 4 bases and J 2 bases; bases outside gene matches: 4. The CDR3 totals 16 residues. CDR3 sequence: CASSSGTGGGNQPQHF. CDR3 nucleotide sequence: TGTGCCAGCAGTTCCGGGACAGGGGGTGGCAATCAGCCCCAGCATTTT.

This clonotype was detected many times. The V and J genes are TRBV18 and TRBJ1-5, with 7 bases aligning to TRBD1. The germline CDR1 and CDR2 sequences are KGHSH and LQKENI. Trimming cost V 6 bases and J 5 bases; bases outside gene matches: 7. The CDR3 has 14 residues. The chain's CDR3 is CASSLQGNDQPQHF. The CDR3 DNA is TGTGCCAGCTCCCTACAGGGGAACGATCAGCCCCAGCATTTT.

In this sample, this clonotype turned up many times. This chain joins TRBV12-3 or TRBV12-4 and TRBJ1-1; D ambiguous. CDR3 length: 14 amino acids. V was trimmed by 5 bases and J by 0 bases, leaving 10 bases between them. CDR3 amino acids: CASSPGLLNTEAFF. CDR3 sequence (DNA): TGTGCCAGCAGTCCCGGACTCTTGAACACTGAAGCTTTCTTT.

The CDR3 region has the DNA TGCAGTGCTAAAAGACAGGGCCCAGAGACCCAGTACTTC. Amino acid sequence: CSAKRQGPETQYF. The chain employs TRBV20-1 and TRBJ2-5, with 7 bases identical to TRBD1. V lost 4 bases to trimming and J lost 4 bases; unmatched junction nucleotides: 6. CDR1 and CDR2 (germline): DFQATT, SNEGSKA (reference sequence). The CDR3 has 13 residues.

This clonotype was picked up many times. The chain employs TRBV7-8 and TRBJ2-7; 11 positions agree with TRBD2. V lost 1 base, J lost 6 bases, and 8 bases stayed unmatched. CDR1 and CDR2 (germline): SGHVS, FQNEAQ. The CDR3 is 16 residues long. The CDR3 DNA sequence: TGTGCCAGCAGCTTAGAACTAGCGGGAGTGACTGTCGAGCAGTACTTC. Its translation is CASSLELAGVTVEQYF.

The sample holds many counts of this clonotype. The chain recombines TRBV7-8 with TRBJ2-5; 9 nucleotides agree with TRBD1. This CDR3 spans 18 amino acids. V was clipped by 6 bases and J by 2 bases; unmatched bases: 16. Germline CDR1 reads SGHVS; CDR2 reads FQNEAQ. CDR3 bases: TGTGCCAGCAGTAAGGACAGGGGACCCCTGATCGTTCAAGAGACCCAGTACTTC. Translation: CASSKDRGPLIVQETQYF.

At least ten counts were recorded for this clonotype. The chain carries TRBV28 and TRBJ2-7; D perhaps matches TRBD2 (6 bases). Trimming stripped 1 base from V and 7 bases from J, with 8 bases between. The CDR3 consists of 12 residues. The germline gives CDR1 MDHEN, CDR2 SYDVKM. The CDR3 bases are TGTGCCAGCAGTTTATTGGAGGGAGAGCAGTACTTC. This sequence encodes CASSLLEGEQYF.

This clonotype was detected ten times or more. J is TRBJ1-5 and V is TRBV28; 10 nucleotides align to TRBD1. Germline V gene sequence: CDR1 MDHEN, CDR2 SYDVKM. V dropped 5 bases and J dropped 9; count of bases not matched to a gene: 10. The CDR3 runs to 15 residues. The CDR3 nucleotides are TGTGCCAGCAGTCCATTCGGGACAGGGGTTGGGCCCCAGCATTTT. Protein product: CASSPFGTGVGPQHF.

This clonotype has at least ten counts. This sequence joins TRBV30 and TRBJ2-3; TRBD2 aligns across 10 bases. This CDR3 is 15 amino acids long. The germline CDR1 and CDR2 sequences are GTSNPN and SVGIG (reference sequence). Trimming took 0 bases from V and 4 from J; bases not matched to a gene: 4. CDR3 residues: CAWSVGAGGPDTQYF. The DNA for the CDR3 is TGTGCCTGGAGTGTTGGAGCGGGAGGGCCAGATACGCAGTATTTT.

This clonotype was observed many times. CDR3 sequence: CASSEGRVVSAEQYF. The CDR3 nucleotides are TGTGCCAGCAGCGAAGGGAGGGTCGTCTCTGCCGAGCAGTACTTC. The gene calls are TRBV13 and TRBJ2-7; TRBD2 agrees at 7 bases. Germline V CDR1 and CDR2: PRHDT, FYEKMQ (reference sequence). V lost 5 bases to trimming and J lost 6 bases; unmatched junction nucleotides: 13. This CDR3 region has 15 residues.

In its sample, this clonotype was seen many times. CDR3: CASSLREALTGYTF. The CDR3 DNA follows: TGTGCCAGCAGCTTACGGGAGGCCCTTACGGGGTACACCTTC. The J gene is TRBJ1-2, the V gene TRBV7-2, with D unclear. The CDR3 sequence is 14 residues long. V was shortened by 2 bases and J by 11 bases, with 18 bases between the two germline ends. Germline V lookup: CDR1 SGHTA, CDR2 FQGNSA.

Only a few counts were recorded for this clonotype. This chain joins TRBV12-3 or TRBV12-4 and TRBJ2-7, with 10 bases fitting TRBD2. CDR3 length: 13 amino acids. The J segment lost 6 bases and the V segment lost 6 bases, leaving 5 bases of the junction unmatched. The CDR3 region is CASRGTSVAEQYF. DNA for the CDR3: TGTGCCAGCAGGGGGACTAGCGTCGCCGAGCAGTACTTC.

Note on this clonotype: At one of its ends the junction is not consistent with the germline gene, which may arise from a read error. The chain carries TRBV28 and TRBJ2-7; TRBD2 might be the D (7 bases). There are 16 residues in the CDR3. Germline-derived CDR1 and CDR2 are MDHEN and SYDVKM. DNA of the CDR3: TGTGCCAGCAGTTTATCCTCACGGGGGGCATTGGGCGAGCAGTCCTTC. Residues: CASSLSSRGALGEQSF.

The sample holds many counts of this clonotype. The chain uses TRBV7-8 and TRBJ2-7; D is uncertain. The germline V gene encodes CDR1 SGHVS and CDR2 FQNEAQ. The CDR3 has 13 amino acids. Trimming left V 0 bases short and J 7 bases short, with 10 bases between. CDR3 sequence: CASSLALLGEQYF. The CDR3 coding sequence is TGTGCCAGCAGCTTAGCGTTGCTGGGGGAGCAGTACTTC.

The chain joins TRBV19 to TRBJ2-7; tentatively, D is TRBD2 (7 bases). Germline CDR1 reads LNHDA; CDR2 reads SQIVND (reference sequence). The V end lost 6 bases, the J end lost 0 bases, and 15 bases lay between the germline ends. This CDR3 has 15 amino acids. CDR3 region: CASRGRGLNSYEQYF. The CDR3, as DNA: TGTGCCAGTAGAGGCAGGGGACTAAACTCCTACGAGCAGTACTTC.

J is TRBJ2-5 and V is TRBV20-1; D is possibly TRBD1 (6 bases). This CDR3 is built from 15 residues. The V end lost 2 bases, the J end lost 1 base, and 14 bases lay between the germline ends. Looked up from germline, CDR1 is DFQATT and CDR2 is SNEGSKA (reference sequence). CDR3 nucleotide sequence: TGCAGTGCTAGACCTGGGACATCTCGCCAAGAGACCCAGTACTTC. This gives the protein CSARPGTSRQETQYF.

This clonotype was seen just once. This chain uses TRBV12-3 or TRBV12-4 with TRBJ1-5, with D possibly being TRBD1 (5 bases). The CDR3 has 13 residues. The ends were cut back, 5 bases at V and 6 bases at J, with 11 bases in the middle. The CDR3 region is CASSPRVSQPQHF. The CDR3 DNA is TGTGCCAGCAGTCCCAGGGTTTCTCAGCCCCAGCATTTT.

This clonotype occurred many times. The V call is TRBV12-3 or TRBV12-4, the J call TRBJ2-4, with D unresolved. Trimming took 7 bases from V and 0 from J, leaving 19 bases between them. This CDR3 region has 17 residues. The CDR3 region has the DNA TGTGCCAGCACTCCTTTTGGCGCAGGCCCAGCCAAAAACATTCAGTACTTC. Residues: CASTPFGAGPAKNIQYF.